The source of this T cell receptor (beta chain) is a study of blood T cell repertoires in COVID-19. Study in general: The United States, Italy and Spain supplied acute and convalescent COVID-19 samples. In each case, the material was cDNA or gDNA derived from T cells, B-cell-depleted T cells, or PBMCs.

Original processing notes: Amplified reference gene primers provided the basis for estimating nucleated cell counts. Data came from immunoSEQ multiplex PCR; TCRdb stores just in-frame clones and leaves some out. That table furnishes V, J and clone size, whereas the DNA furnished D and trimming. The sample contains about 260,000 clones, 90% of which appear only once. This TCR was sampled from a middle-aged woman with acute or convalescent COVID-19. Sequenced: peripheral blood.

CDR3 DNA sequence: TGTGCCATCAGTGACGCGGGGGCAGGGAAAAAGGGCTACACCTTC. It yields the protein CAISDAGAGKKGYTF. This chain connects TRBV10-3 to TRBJ1-2, with a tentative D call TRBD1 (6 bases). Trimming took 3 bases from V and 8 from J, leaving 19 bases between them. The length of the CDR3 is 15 residues. The germline CDR1 and CDR2 sequences are ENHRY and SYGVKD.